One sample yielded the 18 T cell receptor beta chains listed below, sequenced in a study of blood T cell repertoires in COVID-19 (TCRdb year 2020). The receptor library was made with the immunoSEQ multiplex PCR assay. As stored in TCRdb, this immuneACCESS dataset retains in-frame rearrangements with V and J assigned. A fraction of the clones does not appear; measured against another copy, unresolved V genes explain less than half of the discrepancy, and the remainder lacks a known reason. The sample records nearly 200,000 clones, around 84% of which are singletons. The top ten clonotypes cover about 20% of the sample. Sequenced material: peripheral blood. The source of these receptors is a human donor in a cohort sampled during active COVID-19.

The rearrangement joins TRBV5-4 to TRBJ2-3; tentatively, D is TRBD1 (6 bases). Deletions cut 9 bases from V and 4 bases from J, with 21 bases between. The CDR3 runs 15 residues. Looked up from germline, CDR1 is SGHNT and CDR2 is YYREEE (reference sequence). In nucleotides, the CDR3 is TGTGCCACAAGACAGGACCCTCTCTCGGCAGATACGCAGTATTTT. Its protein product is CATRQDPLSADTQYF.

V gene TRBV10-3 combines with J gene TRBJ2-2, with D maybe TRBD2 (5 bases). Germline V gene sequence: CDR1 ENHRY, CDR2 SYGVKD. With 11 bases removed from V and 5 bases from J, the gap between germline ends came to 18 bases. The CDR3 spans 14 residues. DNA for the CDR3: TGTGCCTCAAAAATTAACCCGGGGACCGGGGAGCTGTTTTTT. As protein: CASKINPGTGELFF.

The chain links TRBV20-1 to TRBJ2-1, with D possibly being TRBD1 (6 bases). The CDR3 loop spans 11 amino acids. The germline V gene encodes CDR1 DFQATT and CDR2 SNEGSKA (reference sequence). Trimming removed 4 bases from V and 15 bases from J, with 16 bases in between. CDR3 sequence reads: CSATGTSRLFF. Written as DNA, the CDR3 is TGCAGTGCTACCGGGACATCCAGACTGTTCTTC.

The chain combines TRBV7-3 with TRBJ2-1; D is possibly TRBD1 (6 bases). Trimming stripped 3 bases from V and 7 bases from J, with 16 bases between. The CDR3 covers 15 residues. CDR1 and CDR2 (germline): SGHTA, FQGTGA. The CDR3 coding sequence is TGTGCCAGCAGCTTCCCAGGGGATCATCGGAATGAGCAGTTCTTC. Translated: CASSFPGDHRNEQFF.

This clone was seen only once. V is TRBV7-9 and J is TRBJ2-3; 8 nucleotides line up with TRBD2. The CDR3 covers 15 residues. V lost 2 bases, J lost 5 bases, and 6 bases stayed unmatched. CDR1 is SEHNR, CDR2 FQNEAQ, per germline (reference sequence). CDR3 in DNA: TGTGCCAGCAGCTTATTCCTGACTAGCGTAGATACGCAGTATTTT. It specifies CASSLFLTSVDTQYF.

The chain joins TRBV10-3 to TRBJ2-3; 8 bases agree with TRBD1. The V segment lost 9 bases and the J segment 2 bases; nucleotides outside the gene matches: 7. Germline lookup yields CDR1 ENHRY and CDR2 SYGVKD. There are 14 residues in the CDR3. CDR3 nucleotides: TGTGCCATAGGGGCAGGGGGCCACACAGATACGCAGTATTTT. Translation gives CAIGAGGHTDTQYF.

The rearrangement uses TRBV29-1 and TRBJ2-7, with a weak D call TRBD1 (6 bases). Germline V CDR1 and CDR2: SQVTM, ANQGSEA. Trimming removed 4 bases from V and 2 bases from J, with 12 bases in between. CDR3 size: 13 residues. This CDR3 is CSVARGNPYEQYF. The CDR3 nucleotides read TGCAGCGTTGCCAGGGGAAACCCCTACGAGCAGTACTTC.

This sequence joins TRBV5-1 and TRBJ2-2; 14 bases line up with TRBD2. This CDR3 contains 18 residues. Germline trimming cut 4 bases from V and 6 bases from J; bases unmatched to any gene: 11. The germline V gene encodes CDR1 SGHRS and CDR2 YFSETQ. The CDR3 loop is CASSQNGLAGGQAGELFF. CDR3 bases: TGCGCCAGCAGCCAGAACGGACTAGCGGGAGGCCAGGCCGGGGAGCTGTTTTTT.

The genes are TRBV29-1 and TRBJ2-3; 10 bases match TRBD2. This CDR3 is built from 16 residues. In germline, CDR1 is SQVTM, CDR2 ANQGSEA. After removal of 4 bases from V and 3 bases from J, the junction contained 10 bases not matched to a gene. The DNA for the CDR3 is TGCAGCGTTGGGGGAACTAGCGGGACGGGGACAGATACGCAGTATTTT. It specifies CSVGGTSGTGTDTQYF.

The V gene is TRBV19, the J gene TRBJ2-3, with TRBD1 identical over 10 bases. Germline trimming cut 6 bases from V and 4 bases from J; bases unmatched to any gene: 7. Germline CDR1 and CDR2: LNHDA and SQIVND (reference sequence). The CDR3 has 15 amino acids. The CDR3 loop reads CASSDRGQYPDTQYF. CDR3 nucleotide sequence: TGTGCCAGTAGCGACAGGGGGCAATATCCAGATACGCAGTATTTT.

This clone occurred a few times. CDR3 sequence: CASSEQGLREQYF. The CDR3 DNA is TGTGCCAGTAGTGAACAGGGATTACGCGAGCAGTACTTC. V and J are TRBV19 and TRBJ2-7; tentatively, D is TRBD1 (6 bases). The CDR3 has 13 amino acids. The germline V and J ends were trimmed by 5 bases and 6 bases, with 14 bases remaining between them. Germline CDR1 and CDR2: LNHDA and SQIVND (reference sequence).

The chain links TRBV18 to TRBJ2-7; D not certain. The CDR3 runs to 13 residues. The germline V gene encodes CDR1 KGHSH and CDR2 LQKENI. Trimming took off 3 bases at V and 6 bases at J, with 12 bases between the two ends. CDR3 in amino acids: CASSPTISREQYF. The CDR3 nucleotides read TGTGCCAGCTCACCTACGATTAGCCGCGAGCAGTACTTC.

The genes are TRBV19 and TRBJ2-5; no definite D call. The germline V gene encodes CDR1 LNHDA and CDR2 SQIVND (reference sequence). Between the trimmed V and J ends, which lost 0 bases and 7 bases, there was a span of 15 bases. This CDR3 is 15 amino acids long. CDR3 DNA: TGTGCCAGTAGTATAGAGGCAGTCCACCCGGGGACCCAGTACTTC. Residues: CASSIEAVHPGTQYF.

The CDR3: CASSRQGRADNSPLHF. As DNA, the CDR3 is TGTGCCAGCTCACGACAGGGACGAGCCGATAATTCACCCCTCCACTTT. The chain couples TRBV18 to TRBJ1-6, with TRBD1 matching over 7 bases. Looked up from germline, CDR1 is KGHSH and CDR2 is LQKENI. Trimming at V came to 4 bases and at J to 5 bases, leaving 8 bases not matched to a gene. The CDR3 consists of 16 residues.

The genes are TRBV30 and TRBJ1-3, with D hard to call. Germline CDR1 is GTSNPN and CDR2 is SVGIG (reference sequence). Deletions cut 0 bases from V and 0 bases from J, with 12 bases between. This CDR3 has 16 amino acids. This chain's CDR3 is CAWSVNGRFSGNTIYF. The CDR3 DNA sequence: TGTGCCTGGAGTGTAAATGGCCGTTTCTCTGGAAACACCATATATTTT.

The chain carries TRBV7-9 and TRBJ1-6; 7 bases are a match to TRBD1. Germline CDR1 SEHNR, CDR2 FQNEAQ (reference sequence). CDR3 size: 14 residues. J gave up 6 bases and V 6 bases, and 5 bases lay outside the gene matches. The CDR3 DNA reads TGTGCCAGCAGACAGGACAGGCTTAATTCACCCCTCCACTTT. Its translation is CASRQDRLNSPLHF.

V is TRBV3-1 (or the pseudogene TRBV3-2) and J is TRBJ2-3; D is unresolved. The CDR3 runs 15 residues. The germline gives CDR1 LGHDT, CDR2 YNNKEL (reference sequence). V gave up 1 base and J gave up 4 bases, with 12 bases separating them. The CDR3 bases are TGTGCCAGCAGCCAAGTTCAGTTTTCCGCAGATACGCAGTATTTT. Its translation: CASSQVQFSADTQYF.

The J gene is TRBJ1-4, the V gene TRBV4-1, with D perhaps TRBD1 (5 bases). Trimming removed 4 bases at V and 0 bases at J, with 21 bases between. The CDR3 spans 19 residues. Germline V gives CDR1 MGHRA, CDR2 YSYEKL. CDR3 DNA: TGCGCCAGCAGCCCCCGAGAGCGGGGGTTTAACGCAACTAATGAAAAACTGTTTTTT. This sequence encodes CASSPRERGFNATNEKLFF.